The entry below describes one TCR beta chain. These data originate in a study of blood T cell repertoires in COVID-19. The CDR3 sequence is 11 residues long. Between the trimmed V and J ends, which lost 5 bases and 6 bases, there was a span of 7 bases. The germline gives CDR1 SGDLS, CDR2 YYNGEE. Per the authors' pipeline: Nucleated cell number was recorded as an estimate derived from reference gene primer amplification. Repertoires were generated with immunoSEQ multiplex PCR, while TCRdb's copy carries only in-frame clones and drops some. V, J and clone size are taken as reported in that table, and D and trimming were inferred from the DNA itself. Here the sample spans fewer than 200,000 clones, approximately 85% being singletons.

The sample taken for sequencing was peripheral blood. The receptor comes from a man in his fifties or sixties who had recovered from COVID-19. The V call is TRBV9, the J call TRBJ2-3; a weak D match, TRBD2 (6 bases). Written as DNA, the CDR3 is TGTGCCAGCAGGGGAGGCGATACGCAGTATTTT. Protein product: CASRGGDTQYF.